The 23 T cell receptor beta chains given below trace back to one sample, sequenced in a study of shared clonotypes between healthy human individuals. Method: immunoSEQ multiplex PCR; TCRdb's copy keeps in-frame clones and lacks some. The table lists hundreds of thousands of clones, roughly four fifths of them singletons. Input material: PBMCs. These TCRs come from a woman in her thirties or forties in good health. Some clones in this sample may be carry-over from other donors' samples.

This clone was detected once. The rearrangement uses TRBV5-1 and TRBJ2-1; perhaps TRBD2 as D (6 bases). The CDR3 length is 18 residues. The germline gives CDR1 SGHRS, CDR2 YFSETQ. V dropped 0 bases and J dropped 0 bases, with 16 bases sitting between them. The CDR3 is CASSLERQDGSSYNEQFF. CDR3 coding DNA: TGCGCCAGCAGCTTGGAACGCCAGGACGGGAGCTCCTACAATGAGCAGTTCTTC.

In this sample, this clone turned up once. This chain connects TRBV9 to TRBJ1-3; 8 bases align to TRBD1. Trimming removed 4 bases from V and 4 bases from J; junction bases left unmatched: 16. The CDR3 covers 18 residues. In germline, CDR1 is SGDLS, CDR2 YYNGEE. CDR3 sequence reads: CASSQWPVQGGSGNTIYF. CDR3 sequence (DNA): TGTGCCAGCAGCCAATGGCCCGTACAGGGGGGATCGGGAAACACCATATATTTT.

The chain has TRBV5-5 and TRBJ2-2; 10 positions agree with TRBD1. This CDR3 has 17 amino acids. V shed 0 bases, J shed 3 bases, and the junction held 5 bases outside the gene matches. From germline, CDR1 is SGHKS and CDR2 YYEKEE (reference sequence). This CDR3 is CASSLGTGGSYTGELFF. CDR3 bases: TGTGCCAGCAGCTTGGGGACAGGGGGTTCGTACACCGGGGAGCTGTTTTTT.

The chain couples TRBV6-5 to TRBJ2-7; D is possibly TRBD2 (5 bases). There are 13 residues in the CDR3. The V and J ends lost 6 bases and 6 bases respectively, with 15 bases between them. CDR1 is MNHEY, CDR2 SVGAGI, per germline. The DNA for the CDR3 is TGTGCCAGCAGGATGGATTGGGAGCGCGAGCAGTACTTC. Its translation: CASRMDWEREQYF.

The CDR3 coding sequence is TGTGCCAGCAGCTCAAGGGCCGGTGACTCGGTTCAGTACTTC. As protein: CASSSRAGDSVQYF. This chain links TRBV11-3 with TRBJ2-4; D is unresolved. Trimming removed 4 bases from V and 11 bases from J, with 18 bases in between. The CDR3 has 14 residues. Germline V gives CDR1 SGHNT, CDR2 YENEEA. Looking up the rest from reference TRBV11-3 and TRBJ2-4 gives the full variable domain: EAGVVQSPRYKIIEKKQPVAFWCNPISGHNTLYWYLQNLGQGPELLIRYENEEAVDDSQLPKDRFSAERLKGVDSTLKIQPAELGDSAVYLCASSSRAGDSVQYFGAGTRLSVL.

The genes are TRBV7-2 and TRBJ1-4, with TRBD1 matching 7 bases. CDR1 is SGHTA, CDR2 FQGNSA, per germline. V gave up 5 bases and J gave up 5 bases; unmatched junction bases: 5. The CDR3 is 14 amino acids. CDR3 loop: CASSPGQPNEKLFF. CDR3 nucleotide sequence: TGTGCCAGCAGCCCGGGACAGCCGAATGAAAAACTGTTTTTT.

This chain connects TRBV9 to TRBJ2-5, with 8 bases that match TRBD2. The CDR3 is 16 amino acids. V gave up 0 bases and J gave up 3 bases; unmatched junction bases: 7. CDR1 and CDR2 from the germline V gene are SGDLS and YYNGEE. The DNA for the CDR3 is TGTGCCAGCAGCGTAGCCCCCGGGAGGGGCGAAGAGACCCAGTACTTC. As protein: CASSVAPGRGEETQYF.

The chain is built from TRBV30 and TRBJ2-1; TRBD2 matches 10 bases. Germline lookup yields CDR1 GTSNPN and CDR2 SVGIG (reference sequence). The CDR3 length is 15 residues. V gave up 6 bases and J gave up 2 bases; unmatched junction bases: 7. The CDR3 nucleotides are TGTGCCTGTACCTCCGGACTAGCGGCCTACAATGAGCAGTTCTTC. This gives the protein CACTSGLAAYNEQFF.

There are a few counts of this clone. The genes are TRBV27 and TRBJ2-7; the match to TRBD1 covers 11 bases. Germline CDR1 reads MNHEY; CDR2 reads SMNVEV (reference sequence). V was pared by 5 bases and J by 4 bases, with 4 bases of the junction left unmatched. This CDR3 contains 14 residues. The CDR3 region has the DNA TGTGCCAGCAGTCCCTGGGACAGGGGGTACGAGCAGTACTTC. Its protein is CASSPWDRGYEQYF.

This CDR3 reads CASSPSPGLAGSSYNEQFF. CDR3 in DNA: TGTGCCAGCAGTCCTTCCCCGGGACTAGCGGGTAGCTCCTACAATGAGCAGTTCTTC. The rearrangement joins TRBV6-4 to TRBJ2-1; 12 positions match TRBD2. The V segment lost 5 bases and the J segment 0 bases; nucleotides outside the gene matches: 11. Germline CDR1 reads MRHNA; CDR2 reads SNTAGT. The CDR3 length is 19 residues.

The genes are TRBV19 and TRBJ2-7; D is perhaps TRBD2 (6 bases). The germline CDR1 and CDR2 sequences are LNHDA and SQIVND (reference sequence). This CDR3 spans 15 amino acids. V was pared by 0 bases and J by 3 bases, with 12 bases between. CDR3 region: CASSIEAGRNYEQYF. CDR3 in DNA: TGTGCCAGTAGTATAGAGGCCGGGAGAAACTACGAGCAGTACTTC.

This rearrangement joins TRBV7-8 to TRBJ1-5; D is unclear. The CDR3 is 12 residues long. The V end lost 1 base, the J end lost 7 bases, and 5 bases lay between the germline ends. CDR1 and CDR2 (germline): SGHVS, FQNEAQ. CDR3: CASSLDSQPQHF. The CDR3 DNA follows: TGTGCCAGCAGCTTAGATTCCCAGCCCCAGCATTTT.

The chain uses TRBV2 and TRBJ2-1, with D unresolved. Trimming stripped 5 bases from V and 10 bases from J, with 15 bases between. The length of the CDR3 is 13 residues. CDR1 is SNHLY, CDR2 FYNNEI, per germline. CDR3 amino acids: CASSFGYDREQFF. The CDR3 DNA is TGTGCCAGCAGTTTCGGCTACGATAGGGAGCAGTTCTTC.

This clone was counted a few times. The chain couples TRBV5-1 to TRBJ1-1; D is unclear. The CDR3 runs 14 residues. Germline-derived CDR1 and CDR2 are SGHRS and YFSETQ. Deletions cut 0 bases from V and 6 bases from J, with 12 bases between. The CDR3 DNA reads TGCGCCAGCAGCTTGGACCGAACGCCCCCTGAAGCTTTCTTT. Translating gives CASSLDRTPPEAFF.

The rearrangement joins TRBV6-1 to TRBJ2-3; D is unresolved. The length of the CDR3 is 14 residues. Trimming cost V 6 bases and J 0 bases, with 10 bases left between them. Germline CDR1 is MNHNS and CDR2 is SASEGT. Here the CDR3 reads CASSMDPSTDTQYF. The CDR3 region has the DNA TGTGCCAGCAGCATGGACCCTAGCACAGATACGCAGTATTTT.

V and J are TRBV30 and TRBJ2-5; D ambiguous. The J call may be mistaken, given a closer DNA end match to TRBJ2-7. The V gene's germline CDR1 is GTSNPN and CDR2 SVGIG (reference sequence). The CDR3 has 12 amino acids. Here the CDR3 DNA reads TGTGCCTTCACCGCCGCCGGCTACGAGCAGTACTTC. It codes for CAFTAAGYEQYF.

The rearrangement links TRBV25-1 to TRBJ1-5; tentatively, D is TRBD1 (6 bases). This CDR3 is built from 15 residues. Germline V CDR1 and CDR2: MGHDK, SYGVNS. Between the trimmed V and J ends, which lost 5 bases and 4 bases, there was a span of 15 bases. In nucleotides, the CDR3 is TGTGCCAGCAGTCCTCACGGGACATTGAATCAGCCCCAGCATTTT. Residues: CASSPHGTLNQPQHF.

The DNA for the CDR3 is TGTGCCAGTAGATGGACAGGGTTGAACACTGAAGCTTTCTTT. Amino acid sequence: CASRWTGLNTEAFF. This rearrangement joins TRBV19 to TRBJ1-1; 8 nucleotides agree with TRBD1. This CDR3 region has 14 residues. CDR1 and CDR2 from the germline V gene are LNHDA and SQIVND (reference sequence). Trimming took 6 bases from V and 0 from J; bases not matched to a gene: 3.

The chain carries TRBV28 and TRBJ2-1; D is unresolved. Germline V gives CDR1 MDHEN, CDR2 SYDVKM. CDR3 length: 14 residues. The V and J ends lost 11 bases and 4 bases respectively, with 18 bases between them. DNA for the CDR3: TGTGCCGCGAATGGGCAGATAACTTACAATGAGCAGTTCTTC. Protein product: CAANGQITYNEQFF.

The chain has TRBV7-9 and TRBJ2-1; possible D gene TRBD1, 5 bases. Trimming removed 2 bases at V and 4 bases at J, with 9 bases between. The CDR3 length is 14 residues. CDR1 is SEHNR, CDR2 FQNEAQ, per germline (reference sequence). CDR3 residues: CASSLSAGYNEQFF. In nucleotides, the CDR3 is TGTGCCAGCAGCTTATCCGCAGGGTACAATGAGCAGTTCTTC.

This sequence joins TRBV10-1 and TRBJ2-5; unclear D gene. The J call may not be correct, given that the DNA end is closer to TRBJ2-7. Looked up from germline, CDR1 is WNHNN and CDR2 is SYGVQD (reference sequence). This CDR3 comprises 13 residues. CDR3 in DNA: TGCGCCAGCAGTTCAAGCAACTCCTACGAGCAGTACTTC. Amino acids: CASSSSNSYEQYF.

The V gene is TRBV2, the J gene TRBJ1-2; 9 positions match TRBD1. The CDR3 contains 13 residues. V was pared by 8 bases and J by 12 bases, with 13 bases of the junction left unmatched. Germline CDR1 SNHLY, CDR2 FYNNEI. CDR3 DNA sequence: TGTGCCAGCGGATGGGACAGGGCACTTCCTGACACCTTC. This translates into CASGWDRALPDTF.

The sample holds one count of this clone. V and J are TRBV18 and TRBJ2-5; 7 bases are shared with TRBD1. Trimming took 2 bases from V and 5 from J; bases not matched to a gene: 5. Germline assignment: CDR1 KGHSH and CDR2 LQKENI. The CDR3 extends over 14 amino acids. As DNA, the CDR3 is TGTGCCAGCTCACCAAGCGGACAGGTGGAGACCCAGTACTTC. This gives the protein CASSPSGQVETQYF.